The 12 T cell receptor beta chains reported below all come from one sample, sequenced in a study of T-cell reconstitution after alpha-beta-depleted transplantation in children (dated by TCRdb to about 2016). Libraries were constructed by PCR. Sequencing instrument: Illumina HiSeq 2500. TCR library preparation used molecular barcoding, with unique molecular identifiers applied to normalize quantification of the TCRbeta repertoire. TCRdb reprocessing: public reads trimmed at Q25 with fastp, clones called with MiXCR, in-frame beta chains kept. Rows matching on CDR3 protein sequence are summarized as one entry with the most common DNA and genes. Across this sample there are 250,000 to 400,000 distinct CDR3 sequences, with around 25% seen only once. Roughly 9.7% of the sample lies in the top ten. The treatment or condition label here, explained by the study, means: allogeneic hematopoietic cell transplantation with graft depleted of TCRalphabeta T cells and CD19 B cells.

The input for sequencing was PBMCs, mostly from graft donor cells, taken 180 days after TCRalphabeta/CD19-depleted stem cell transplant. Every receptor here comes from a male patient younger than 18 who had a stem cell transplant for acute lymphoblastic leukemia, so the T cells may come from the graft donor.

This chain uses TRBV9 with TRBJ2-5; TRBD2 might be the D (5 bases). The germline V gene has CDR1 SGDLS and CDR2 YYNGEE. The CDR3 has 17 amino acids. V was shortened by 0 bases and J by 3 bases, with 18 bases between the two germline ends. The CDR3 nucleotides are TGTGCCAGCAGCGTAGTCCCACAGATGATGGGAGAAGAGACCCAGTACTTC. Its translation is CASSVVPQMMGEETQYF.

The CDR3 reads CASGQAQETQYF. CDR3 in DNA: TGCGCCAGCGGACAGGCCCAAGAGACCCAGTACTTC. The chain carries TRBV5-1 and TRBJ2-5; 7 bases are shared with TRBD1. The germline gives CDR1 SGHRS, CDR2 YFSETQ. The V and J ends lost 7 bases and 1 base, in that order; junction bases with no gene match: 1. This CDR3 has 12 residues.

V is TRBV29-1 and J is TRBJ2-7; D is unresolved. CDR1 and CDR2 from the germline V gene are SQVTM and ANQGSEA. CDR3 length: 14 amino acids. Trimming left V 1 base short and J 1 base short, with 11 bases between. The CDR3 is CSVEGHGSSYEQYF. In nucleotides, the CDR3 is TGCAGCGTTGAAGGGCACGGGTCGTCCTACGAGCAGTACTTC.

The chain's CDR3 is CSVEAPDRHYEQYF. The CDR3 DNA reads TGCAGCGTTGAAGCCCCGGACAGACATTACGAGCAGTACTTC. The chain joins TRBV29-1 to TRBJ2-7; D is perhaps TRBD1 (6 bases). The germline V gene encodes CDR1 SQVTM and CDR2 ANQGSEA. With 1 base removed from V and 4 bases from J, the gap between germline ends came to 14 bases. The CDR3 has 14 residues.

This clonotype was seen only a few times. The CDR3 region is CSARGTSSGRYHEQYF. The CDR3 nucleotides are TGCAGTGCTAGGGGTACTAGTAGCGGGAGATACCACGAGCAGTACTTC. This sequence joins TRBV20-1 and TRBJ2-7; 9 nucleotides agree with TRBD2. Germline values: CDR1 DFQATT, CDR2 SNEGSKA (reference sequence). The CDR3 is 16 amino acids. The trim removed 3 bases at V and 5 bases at J, leaving 14 bases unmatched.

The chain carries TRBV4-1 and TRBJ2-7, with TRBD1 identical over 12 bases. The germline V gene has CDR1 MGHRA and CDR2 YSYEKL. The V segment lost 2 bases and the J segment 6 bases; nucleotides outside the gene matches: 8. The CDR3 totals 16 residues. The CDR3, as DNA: TGCGCCAGCAGCCAACCCACCGGGACAGGGGGCGTCGAGCAGTACTTC. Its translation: CASSQPTGTGGVEQYF.

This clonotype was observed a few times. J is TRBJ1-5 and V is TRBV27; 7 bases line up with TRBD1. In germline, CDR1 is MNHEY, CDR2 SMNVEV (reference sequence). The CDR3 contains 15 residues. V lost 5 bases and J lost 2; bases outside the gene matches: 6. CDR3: CASSVLTGRNQPQHF. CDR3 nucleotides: TGTGCCAGCAGTGTCCTGACAGGGCGCAATCAGCCCCAGCATTTT.

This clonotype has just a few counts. CDR3 residues: CASSLSRAGRGETQYF. CDR3 DNA sequence: TGTGCCAGCAGTTTATCTCGAGCAGGGCGAGGAGAGACCCAGTACTTC. The chain employs TRBV28 and TRBJ2-5; D possibly corresponds to TRBD1 (5 bases). Trimming removed 1 base from V and 4 bases from J, with 16 bases in between. The CDR3 runs 16 residues. Germline CDR1 MDHEN, CDR2 SYDVKM.

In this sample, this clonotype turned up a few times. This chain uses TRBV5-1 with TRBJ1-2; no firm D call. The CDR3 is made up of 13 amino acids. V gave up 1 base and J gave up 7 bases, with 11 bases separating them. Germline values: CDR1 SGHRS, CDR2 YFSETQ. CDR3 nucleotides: TGCGCCAGCAGCTTGAGGGCTAGGGTTGGCTACACCTTC. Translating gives CASSLRARVGYTF. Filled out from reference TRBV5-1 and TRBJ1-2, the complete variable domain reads KAGVTQTPRYLIKTRGQQVTLSCSPISGHRSVSWYQQTPGQGLQFLFEYFSETQRNKGNFPGRFSGRQFSNSRSEMNVSTLELGDSALYLCASSLRARVGYTFGSGTRLTVV.

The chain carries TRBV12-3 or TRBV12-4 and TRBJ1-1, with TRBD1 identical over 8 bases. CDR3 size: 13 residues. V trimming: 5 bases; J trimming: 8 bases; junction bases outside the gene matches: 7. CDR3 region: CASSLMDREEAFF. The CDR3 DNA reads TGTGCCAGCAGTCTAATGGACAGGGAAGAAGCTTTCTTT.

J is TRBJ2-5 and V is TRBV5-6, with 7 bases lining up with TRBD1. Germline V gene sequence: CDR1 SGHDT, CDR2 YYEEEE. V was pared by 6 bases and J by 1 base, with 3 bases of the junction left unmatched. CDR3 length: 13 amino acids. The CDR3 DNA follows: TGTGCCAGCACAAGGGGGCCCCAAGAGACCCAGTACTTC. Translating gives CASTRGPQETQYF.

The CDR3, as DNA: TGTGCCAGCAGTCGGATGGGGACCCAGTACTTC. Translation gives CASSRMGTQYF. The chain uses TRBV12-3 or TRBV12-4 and TRBJ2-5; D unclear. This CDR3 is 11 amino acids long. V was cut by 5 bases and J by 7 bases, with 8 bases left in between.